A single sample is the source of the 25 T cell receptor beta chains below, sequenced in a study of early T cells in non-severe SARS-CoV-2 infection. MiXCR, run by TCRdb on the 5' RACE reads, gives a single entry per CDR3 protein. The table lists 100,000 to 140,000 distinct CDR3 sequences, roughly 10% of them singletons. Source material: whole blood. The receptors stem from an adult who was a healthcare worker with PCR-confirmed SARS-CoV-2 infection or an uninfected control (not recorded which).

A few counts support this clonotype. The gene calls are TRBV5-1 and TRBJ1-1, with D possibly TRBD1 on 5 matching bases. CDR1 is SGHRS, CDR2 YFSETQ, per germline. The CDR3 is 14 residues long. V lost 0 bases and J lost 4, with 10 bases in between. The CDR3 DNA follows: TGCGCCAGCAGCTTGGAGGGGTCCAGCACTGAAGCTTTCTTT. Translated, it gives CASSLEGSSTEAFF.

The J gene is TRBJ1-2, the V gene TRBV20-1; D is perhaps TRBD1 (5 bases). CDR1 is DFQATT and CDR2 is SNEGSKA in the germline V gene (reference sequence). Between the trimmed V and J ends, which lost 2 bases and 5 bases, there was a span of 21 bases. This CDR3 contains 16 residues. The CDR3 loop is CSARSGEGSSHYGYTF. Written as DNA, the CDR3 is TGCAGTGCTAGAAGCGGGGAGGGGTCCTCCCATTATGGCTACACCTTC.

This clonotype was recorded at least ten times. This rearrangement joins TRBV6-1 to TRBJ2-1; TRBD1 matches at 9 bases. V lost 8 bases, J lost 15 bases, and 20 bases stayed unmatched. Germline V CDR1 and CDR2: MNHNS, SASEGT. The CDR3 extends over 15 amino acids. CDR3 DNA: TGTGCCAGCGGATCCCTCCCGGGGACAGGGTTCTTTGTGTTCTTC. Translation gives CASGSLPGTGFFVFF.

As for this clonotype: This clone may be a read error of a much larger clone one base away. The chain employs TRBV5-1 and TRBJ2-7; D is ambiguous. The germline V gene encodes CDR1 SGHRS and CDR2 YFSETQ. This CDR3 is 14 amino acids long. The CDR3 here is CASGLDPTNYEQYF. The CDR3 DNA follows: TGCGCCAGCGGCTTGGACCCGACGAATTACGAGCAGTACTTC.

The chain uses TRBV4-3 and TRBJ2-7; TRBD1 aligns across 7 bases. Trimming cost V 3 bases and J 6 bases; bases outside gene matches: 5. The CDR3 consists of 13 residues. Germline CDR1 LGHNA, CDR2 YSLEER. This CDR3 is CASSHDREAEQYF. The CDR3 DNA reads as TGCGCCAGCAGCCACGACAGGGAAGCCGAGCAGTACTTC.

This clonotype was observed a handful of times. V usage is TRBV14 and J usage is TRBJ1-4, with 8 bases matching TRBD1. Germline loops: CDR1 SGHDN, CDR2 FVKESK. This CDR3 is built from 18 residues. J was trimmed by 8 bases and V by 0 bases; bases with no gene match: 14. CDR3 loop: CASSQDFLSGGAGEKLFF. The DNA for the CDR3 is TGTGCCAGCAGCCAAGATTTTCTCTCAGGGGGCGCCGGGGAAAAACTGTTTTTT.

This clonotype was observed a few times. This chain connects TRBV28 to TRBJ2-1; 8 bases are shared with TRBD2. CDR3 size: 15 residues. V was clipped by 5 bases and J by 4 bases; unmatched bases: 7. CDR1 and CDR2 from the germline V gene are MDHEN and SYDVKM. The CDR3 spells CASSISGNPYNEQFF. The CDR3 region has the DNA TGTGCCAGCAGTATTAGCGGGAACCCTTACAATGAGCAGTTCTTC.

The chain employs TRBV5-1 and TRBJ2-4; maybe TRBD1 (6 bases). The V gene lost 4 bases and the J gene lost 4 bases, with 21 bases spanning the gap. Germline V gene lookup returns CDR1 SGHRS and CDR2 YFSETQ. This CDR3 contains 17 residues. This CDR3 is CASSPIGQLKIKNIQYF. The CDR3 DNA sequence: TGCGCCAGCAGCCCGATAGGACAGCTGAAAATTAAAAACATTCAGTACTTC.

The chain carries TRBV7-9 and TRBJ2-3, with D possibly matching TRBD2 (7 bases). Per germline, CDR1 SEHNR and CDR2 FQNEAQ (reference sequence). Deletions cut 6 bases from V and 6 bases from J, with 19 bases between. CDR3 length: 15 amino acids. The chain's CDR3 is CASSSAQGGGDTQYF. The CDR3 DNA sequence: TGTGCCAGCAGTTCCGCACAGGGAGGGGGGGATACGCAGTATTTT.

This clonotype has ten or more counts. J is TRBJ2-3 and V is TRBV11-2; D is ambiguous. The germline V gene has CDR1 SGHAT and CDR2 FQNNGV. The V gene lost 5 bases and the J gene lost 2 bases, with 5 bases spanning the gap. This CDR3 region has 12 residues. This chain's CDR3 is CASSRFTDTQYF. The CDR3 bases are TGTGCCAGCAGCCGATTCACAGATACGCAGTATTTT.

This clonotype was seen more than once but under ten times. The V and J genes are TRBV9 and TRBJ2-2; D may correspond to TRBD1 or TRBD2 (5 bases each). V lost 7 bases and J lost 4, with 14 bases in between. This CDR3 contains 14 residues. In germline, CDR1 is SGDLS, CDR2 YYNGEE. The DNA of the CDR3 is TGTGCCAGCCGGATCGGGGCGCTCACCGGGGAGCTGTTTTTT. It is translated as CASRIGALTGELFF.

This clonotype was seen ten or more times. The chain combines TRBV5-1 with TRBJ1-1; possible D gene TRBD1, 6 bases. CDR3 length equals 14 residues. Germline V gene sequence: CDR1 SGHRS, CDR2 YFSETQ. Trimming shortened V by 0 bases and J by 1 base, and 7 bases separated the two germline ends. For the CDR3, the DNA is TGCGCCAGCAGCTTGGACAGGGCGAACACTGAAGCTTTCTTT. As protein: CASSLDRANTEAFF.

This clonotype was observed at least ten times. The chain is built from TRBV12-3 or TRBV12-4 and TRBJ2-3, with 7 positions matching TRBD2. J gave up 1 base and V 3 bases, and 4 bases lay outside the gene matches. The CDR3 runs to 15 residues. The CDR3 is CASSFITSGTDTQYF. CDR3 nucleotides: TGTGCCAGCAGTTTTATAACTAGCGGCACAGATACGCAGTATTTT.

This clonotype was seen more than once but under ten times. The chain is built from TRBV29-1 and TRBJ2-7; the D call may be TRBD1 or TRBD2 (7 bases each). The V end lost 2 bases, the J end lost 3 bases, and 14 bases lay between the germline ends. CDR3 length: 14 residues. The germline V gene has CDR1 SQVTM and CDR2 ANQGSEA. CDR3 residues: CSVEFQGEGYEQYF. The CDR3 DNA reads as TGCAGCGTTGAATTTCAGGGGGAGGGCTACGAGCAGTACTTC.

This clonotype was counted at least ten times. V and J are TRBV20-1 and TRBJ2-2; the match to TRBD2 covers 9 bases. Germline V CDR1 and CDR2: DFQATT, SNEGSKA (reference sequence). The CDR3 runs 15 residues. The junction had 10 bases not matched to a gene; V was cut back by 8 bases and J by 3 bases. CDR3 amino acids: CSTFSGSPYTGELFF. CDR3 sequence (DNA): TGCAGTACCTTTAGCGGGAGCCCCTACACCGGGGAGCTGTTTTTT.

This clonotype was found a few times. The J gene is TRBJ1-2, the V gene TRBV5-6; the D is unclear. V was pared by 0 bases and J by 0 bases, with 12 bases between. The CDR3 covers 16 residues. In germline, CDR1 is SGHDT, CDR2 YYEEEE. CDR3 bases: TGTGCCAGCAGCTTGGTCGGAGTGGAAGCTAACTATGGCTACACCTTC. Translating gives CASSLVGVEANYGYTF.

This rearrangement joins TRBV7-9 to TRBJ1-1, with D possibly being TRBD1 (5 bases). The germline V and J ends were trimmed by 2 bases and 8 bases, with 9 bases remaining between them. CDR3 size: 12 residues. CDR1 is SEHNR, CDR2 FQNEAQ, per germline (reference sequence). The CDR3 nucleotides read TGTGCCAGCAGCTTACGGGGACTCGAAGCTTTCTTT. Protein sequence: CASSLRGLEAFF.

This clonotype came up many times. This chain joins TRBV10-3 and TRBJ2-2; D unresolved. Trimming pared 2 bases from V and 7 bases from J, leaving 8 bases between. Per germline, CDR1 ENHRY and CDR2 SYGVKD. This CDR3 comprises 13 residues. CDR3 sequence (DNA): TGTGCCATCAGTGAGGTCTCCGGCGGGGAGCTGTTTTTT. It codes for CAISEVSGGELFF.

The chain combines TRBV7-2 with TRBJ2-1; 9 bases map to TRBD2. The trim removed 5 bases at V and 6 bases at J, leaving 11 bases unmatched. This CDR3 has 16 residues. Germline CDR1 SGHTA, CDR2 FQGNSA. DNA of the CDR3: TGTGCCAGCAGCCCCGGTCGCGGGAGGGTAGGCAATGAGCAGTTCTTC. Amino acids: CASSPGRGRVGNEQFF. The entire variable domain, with the rest obtained from reference TRBV7-2 and TRBJ2-1, is as follows: GAGVSQSPSNKVTEKGKDVELRCDPISGHTALYWYRQSLGQGLEFLIYFQGNSAPDKSGLPSDRFSAERTGGSVSTLTIQRTQQEDSAVYLCASSPGRGRVGNEQFFGPGTRLTVL.

V is TRBV28 and J is TRBJ1-5, with D hard to call. This CDR3 has 13 residues. Germline loops: CDR1 MDHEN, CDR2 SYDVKM. The germline V and J ends were trimmed by 9 bases and 6 bases, with 15 bases remaining between them. The CDR3 is CASTGPPPQPQHF. The CDR3 DNA reads as TGTGCCAGTACCGGGCCGCCGCCTCAGCCCCAGCATTTT.

The table lists this clonotype with many counts. This chain connects TRBV14 to TRBJ2-4; no clear D. V shed 0 bases and J shed 0 bases, with 12 bases lying between them. Germline V lookup: CDR1 SGHDN, CDR2 FVKESK. This CDR3 region has 17 residues. CDR3 DNA: TGTGCCAGCAGCCAAGAACTCACCACAACAGCCAAAAACATTCAGTACTTC. Translated: CASSQELTTTAKNIQYF.

This clonotype has a handful of counts. The chain carries TRBV12-3 or TRBV12-4 and TRBJ1-4; TRBD1 is a possible D gene (6 bases). Deletions cut 5 bases from V and 5 bases from J, with 9 bases between. This CDR3 has 13 amino acids. The CDR3 nucleotides read TGTGCCAGCAGTGAGAGGGGGAATGAAAAACTGTTTTTT. Its translation: CASSERGNEKLFF.

This chain joins TRBV7-8 and TRBJ1-6, with 9 bases that match TRBD1. V gave up 2 bases and J gave up 0 bases; unmatched junction bases: 14. The CDR3 runs to 21 residues. CDR1 is SGHVS and CDR2 is FQNEAQ in the germline V gene. CDR3 sequence (DNA): TGTGCCAGCAGCTTATTCGCCCGGGGACAGGGCTCAGGCTCCTATAATTCACCCCTCCACTTT. Translated, it gives CASSLFARGQGSGSYNSPLHF.

This clonotype has just one count. The V gene is TRBV6-5, the J gene TRBJ1-6, with D unclear. V was shortened by 0 bases and J by 9 bases, with 9 bases between the two germline ends. Germline V CDR1 and CDR2: MNHEY, SVGAGI. This CDR3 contains 14 residues. CDR3 nucleotide sequence: TGTGCCAGCAGTTACTCGACTACCGGTTCACCCCTCCACTTT. It encodes CASSYSTTGSPLHF.

As for this clonotype: A much larger clone is a single base away; this may be a read error. The CDR3 DNA reads TGTGCCAGCAGCCGTTTGGCCCAAAACGGCACCGGGGAGCTGTTTTTT. Translating gives CASSRLAQNGTGELFF. This chain links TRBV11-2 with TRBJ2-2; D is ambiguous. The CDR3 contains 16 residues. V was cut by 5 bases and J by 4 bases, with 17 bases left in between. Germline lookup yields CDR1 SGHAT and CDR2 FQNNGV.